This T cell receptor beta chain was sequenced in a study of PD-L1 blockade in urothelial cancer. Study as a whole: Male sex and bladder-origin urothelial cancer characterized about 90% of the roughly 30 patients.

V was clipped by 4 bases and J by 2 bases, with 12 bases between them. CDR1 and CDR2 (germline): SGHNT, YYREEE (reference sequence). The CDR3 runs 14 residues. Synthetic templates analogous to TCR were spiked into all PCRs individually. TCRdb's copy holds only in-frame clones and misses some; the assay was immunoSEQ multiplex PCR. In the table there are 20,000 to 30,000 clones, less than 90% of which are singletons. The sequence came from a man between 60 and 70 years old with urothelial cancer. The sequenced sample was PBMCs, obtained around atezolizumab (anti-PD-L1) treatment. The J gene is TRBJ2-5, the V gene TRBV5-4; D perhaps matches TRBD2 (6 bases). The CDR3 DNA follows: TGTGCCAGCAGCGCCGGAGGGATTCAAGAGACCCAGTACTTC. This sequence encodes CASSAGGIQETQYF.